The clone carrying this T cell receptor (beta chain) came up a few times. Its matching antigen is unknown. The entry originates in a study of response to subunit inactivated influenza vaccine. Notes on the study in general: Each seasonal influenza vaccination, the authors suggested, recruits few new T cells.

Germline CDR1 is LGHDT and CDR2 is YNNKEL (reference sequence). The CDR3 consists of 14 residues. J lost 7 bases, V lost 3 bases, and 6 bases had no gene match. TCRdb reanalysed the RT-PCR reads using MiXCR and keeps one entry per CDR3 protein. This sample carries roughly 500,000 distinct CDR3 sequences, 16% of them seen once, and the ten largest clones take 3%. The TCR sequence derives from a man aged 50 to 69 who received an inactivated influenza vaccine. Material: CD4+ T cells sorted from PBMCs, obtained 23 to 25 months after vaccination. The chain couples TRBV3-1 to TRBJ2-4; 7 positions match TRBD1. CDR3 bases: TGTGCCAGCAGCCAGCACAGGGGCCTGAACATTCAGTACTTC. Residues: CASSQHRGLNIQYF.